These T cell receptor beta chains were read from a single sample in a study of T-cell reconstitution after alpha-beta-depleted transplantation in children. TCRdb re-analysed the PCR reads in MiXCR, keeping a single row per CDR3 protein. Of 780,000 or so distinct CDR3 sequences listed, about 16% are singletons. The material was PBMCs, mostly from graft donor cells, obtained 360 days after TCRalphabeta/CD19-depleted stem cell transplant. Receptors originate from a male patient between 10 and 17 years old who had a stem cell transplant for acute lymphoblastic leukemia, so the T cells may come from the graft donor. The CDR3 runs from the conserved cysteine through the conserved F or W. A D gene is named only where the DNA matches it firmly. Clone size is given for some rows only: seen once, a few or many times, or a class if the clone is expanded.

cdr3_aa cdr3_nt v_call d_call j_call clone_size
CASSPGARSSYNSPLHF TGTGCCAGCAGCCCAGGGGCGCGCAGCTCCTATAATTCACCCCTCCACTTT TRBV12-3/TRBV12-4 . TRBJ1-6 many
CSARDPPSTDTQYF TGCAGTGCTAGAGATCCCCCCAGTACAGATACGCAGTATTTT TRBV20-1 . TRBJ2-3 few
CASSLGRGVGIAGVNEQFF TGTGCCAGCAGCTTAGGCCGGGGGGTTGGCATAGCGGGGGTCAATGAGCAGTTCTTC TRBV7-8 TRBD2 TRBJ2-1 .
CSVGAGDRAGANVLTF TGCAGCGTTGGGGCTGGGGACCGAGCTGGGGCCAACGTCCTGACTTTC TRBV29-1 . TRBJ2-6 .
CATSDSKRGGLHNEQFF TGTGCCACCAGTGATTCGAAAAGGGGCGGACTTCACAATGAGCAGTTCTTC TRBV24-1 . TRBJ2-1 .
CASLGQATTGELFF TGTGCCAGCCTCGGACAGGCCACAACCGGGGAGCTGTTTTTT TRBV12-3/TRBV12-4 TRBD1 TRBJ2-2 .
CASTPGGYGYTF TGTGCCAGCACCCCTGGGGGCTATGGCTACACCTTC TRBV12-3/TRBV12-4 . TRBJ1-2 many
CSANSGRAIYNEQFF TGCAGTGCTAATAGCGGGAGGGCCATCTACAATGAGCAGTTCTTC TRBV20-1 TRBD2 TRBJ2-1 .
CASSFWGSTDTQYF TGTGCCAGCAGCTTTTGGGGGAGCACAGATACGCAGTATTTT TRBV11-2 . TRBJ2-3 .
CASSLCGRETQYF TGTGCCAGCAGCTTGTGCGGTAGAGAGACCCAGTACTTC TRBV7-8 . TRBJ2-5 .
CSVDRQTSYNEQFF TGCAGCGTTGATCGACAGACCTCCTACAATGAGCAGTTCTTC TRBV29-1 . TRBJ2-1 .
CASSQAKWADATDTQYF TGTGCCAGCAGCCAAGCTAAGTGGGCCGACGCCACAGATACGCAGTATTTT TRBV4-2 . TRBJ2-3 .
CSVEGAATNEKLFF TGCAGCGTTGAAGGGGCCGCAACTAATGAAAAACTGTTTTTT TRBV29-1 . TRBJ1-4 once
CASSSTSGGGPGYEQYF TGCGCCAGCAGCTCGACCTCGGGTGGGGGACCTGGGTACGAGCAGTACTTC TRBV5-1 . TRBJ2-7 .
CSAHGAGPYEQYF TGCAGCGCCCACGGAGCAGGGCCCTACGAGCAGTACTTC TRBV29-1 . TRBJ2-7 .
CASSRVLGDAAFF TGTGCCAGCAGTCGGGTCCTAGGGGATGCGGCTTTCTTT TRBV6-6 . TRBJ1-1 once
CATSRGSMGLKQYF TGTGCCACCAGCAGAGGATCCATGGGACTAAAGCAGTATTTT TRBV15 TRBD2 TRBJ2-3 few
CASSLRWTSGRPQETQYF TGTGCCAGCAGTTTAAGGTGGACTAGCGGGAGGCCCCAAGAGACCCAGTACTTC TRBV12-3/TRBV12-4 TRBD2 TRBJ2-5 .
CASSFAPSGGYEQYF TGTGCCAGCAGTTTCGCTCCTAGCGGCGGCTACGAGCAGTACTTC TRBV27 TRBD2 TRBJ2-7 many
CASSYRRGQRSYEQYF TGTGCCAGCAGTTATCGTCGGGGACAGCGCTCCTACGAGCAGTACTTC TRBV6-2/TRBV6-3 TRBD1 TRBJ2-7 .
CASSLRGVLAWVTDTQYF TGTGCCAGCAGCCTGAGAGGGGTACTAGCGTGGGTCACAGATACGCAGTATTTT TRBV11-1 TRBD2 TRBJ2-3 few
CASSPKGGQGRNTRDF TGCGCCAGCAGCCCGAAGGGGGGACAGGGTCGTAATACCCGTGACTTT TRBV4-1 TRBD1 TRBJ1-3 .
CSVEAENTEAFF TGCAGCGTTGAAGCGGAGAACACTGAAGCTTTCTTT TRBV29-1 . TRBJ1-1 .
CASGGGLAGAITGELFF TGTGCTAGTGGTGGGGGACTAGCGGGAGCCATCACCGGGGAGCTGTTTTTT TRBV12-5 TRBD2 TRBJ2-2 few
CASSLVVSLGTYEQYF TGCGCCAGCAGCTTGGTTGTCAGCCTAGGGACCTACGAGCAGTACTTC TRBV5-1 . TRBJ2-7 .
CASSLHLSEGNEQFF TGTGCCAGCAGCTTACACTTATCGGAGGGCAATGAGCAGTTCTTC TRBV5-5 . TRBJ2-1 .
CASSTRTALTYNEQFF TGTGCCAGCAGCACAAGGACAGCACTTACTTACAATGAGCAGTTCTTC TRBV13 . TRBJ2-1 .
CASSLSGSGEQYF TGTGCCAGCAGCTTAAGCGGGAGTGGCGAGCAGTACTTC TRBV5-6 TRBD2 TRBJ2-7 .
CASSSDRATDTQYF TGCGCCAGCAGCTCAGACAGGGCTACAGATACGCAGTATTTT TRBV5-1 TRBD1 TRBJ2-3 few
CASSLKRETDTQYF TGCGCCAGCAGCTTGAAGCGGGAGACAGATACGCAGTATTTT TRBV5-1 TRBD2 TRBJ2-3 .
CASSLSKTPGSDTQYF TGTGCCAGCAGTTTATCCAAGACCCCTGGTTCAGATACGCAGTATTTT TRBV27 . TRBJ2-3 few
CASSPLDGSSYEQYF TGTGCCAGCAGTCCCCTGGACGGGAGCTCCTACGAGCAGTACTTC TRBV12-3/TRBV12-4 . TRBJ2-7 .
CASSRTGSGTGELFF TGCGCCAGCAGCCGGACGGGATCGGGGACCGGGGAGCTGTTTTTT TRBV4-1 . TRBJ2-2 few
CASSRDRGTEAFF TGCGCCAGCAGCCGCGACAGGGGCACTGAAGCTTTCTTT TRBV5-1 TRBD1 TRBJ1-1 many
CASSFFGWSTDTQYF TGTGCCAGCAGTTTTTTTGGGTGGAGCACAGATACGCAGTATTTT TRBV27 . TRBJ2-3 .
CASSRGQTLSYEQYF TGCGCCAGCAGTCGAGGACAGACCTTATCCTACGAGCAGTACTTC TRBV5-1 . TRBJ2-7 few
CASSYQAQEGYTF TGTGCCAGCAGTTACCAGGCCCAGGAAGGCTACACCTTC TRBV6-6 . TRBJ1-2 .
CASSPDRVGYLRQFF TGTGCCAGCAGCCCGGACAGGGTTGGTTACCTAAGGCAGTTCTTC TRBV6-1 TRBD1 TRBJ2-1 many
CASSYQTGVGEQYF TGTGCCAGCAGTTACCAAACAGGGGTAGGCGAGCAGTACTTC TRBV27 TRBD1 TRBJ2-7 many
CASRWGAGSYEQYF TGCGCCAGCAGGTGGGGTGCCGGCTCCTACGAGCAGTACTTC TRBV5-1 . TRBJ2-7 .
CASTGGLNGELFF TGTGCCAGTACGGGAGGGCTTAACGGGGAGCTGTTTTTT TRBV13 TRBD2 TRBJ2-2 few
CASSPQGMGDLETQYF TGTGCCAGCAGCCCTCAGGGAATGGGCGACCTGGAGACCCAGTACTTC TRBV9 . TRBJ2-5 .
CASSGRAALTDTQYF TGCGCCAGCAGCGGGCGGGCAGCCCTCACAGATACGCAGTATTTT TRBV5-1 . TRBJ2-3 many
CATSRIRGSEQFF TGTGCCACCAGCAGGATTCGGGGCTCTGAGCAGTTCTTC TRBV15 . TRBJ2-1 .
CASSQGKWEYSNQPQHF TGCGCCAGCAGCCAAGGGAAATGGGAATATAGCAATCAGCCCCAGCATTTT TRBV4-1 . TRBJ1-5 .
CASSFTGQHNEKLFF TGTGCCAGCAGCTTTACGGGACAGCATAATGAAAAACTGTTTTTT TRBV7-8 TRBD1 TRBJ1-4 .
CASSPGVGNQPQHF TGTGCCAGCAGCCCGGGGGTCGGCAATCAGCCCCAGCATTTT TRBV2 . TRBJ1-5 .
CSARVWSNPMFF TGCAGTGCTAGAGTCTGGAGCAACCCTATGTTCTTC TRBV20-1 . TRBJ2-1 .